This T cell receptor (beta chain) was identified in a study of shared clonotypes between healthy human individuals. The healthy adult donors were HIV-negative and reported no recent acute infections or vaccinations. This clone came up once. Replicate PCRs from sorted subsets contained around 200 ng DNA, which is some 30,000 T cell genomes. In the source study's methods: Sequence data from immunoSEQ were junction-only and lacked quality scores; consequently, filtering differed. Data came from immunoSEQ multiplex PCR; TCRdb stores just in-frame clones and leaves some out. The D gene and trimming were derived from the DNA, and the V and J assignments and clone size from that table. The repertoire holds fewer than 2.5 million clones, with 93% as singletons. This clonotype was obtained from a man aged 18 to 30 in good health. Some clones in this sample may be carry-over from other donors' samples. Sequencing used naive CD4+ T cells from PBMCs. The subset: CD45RA+ positively selected.

As DNA, the CDR3 is TGCGCCAGCAGCTCCAGCGGGACCCTCTGGGAGACCCAGTACTTC. Its protein is CASSSSGTLWETQYF. The chain carries TRBV5-1 and TRBJ2-5, with 7 bases aligning to TRBD2. This CDR3 is built from 15 residues. The ends lost 3 bases at V and 5 bases at J; junction bases unmatched: 10. Germline V lookup: CDR1 SGHRS, CDR2 YFSETQ.